One and the same sample provided the 3 T cell receptor beta chains below, sequenced in a study of blood T cell repertoires in COVID-19. The assay was immunoSEQ multiplex PCR, and TCRdb's table has in-frame clones only and misses some. The sample records about 70,000 clones, roughly 80% being singletons. The sequenced material came from peripheral blood. The origin of the receptors is an older man who had recovered from COVID-19.

The chain carries TRBV5-6 and TRBJ1-3; perhaps TRBD1 as D (6 bases). There are 15 residues in the CDR3. Trimming stripped 0 bases from V and 4 bases from J, with 11 bases between. Germline V gives CDR1 SGHDT, CDR2 YYEEEE. The CDR3 sequence: CASSLVVQGGNTIYF. The CDR3 DNA sequence: TGTGCCAGCAGCTTGGTGGTTCAGGGGGGAAACACCATATATTTT.

J is TRBJ1-5 and V is TRBV19; weak D call: TRBD1 (5 bases). Germline CDR1 and CDR2: LNHDA and SQIVND (reference sequence). The V end lost 1 base, the J end lost 6 bases, and 19 bases lay between the germline ends. This CDR3 is 17 amino acids long. The CDR3 DNA reads as TGTGCCAGTAGTATAGGACAGTTTGGTCATCGGAGTCAGCCCCAGCATTTT. Translation gives CASSIGQFGHRSQPQHF.

The rearrangement links TRBV28 to TRBJ1-2; 10 bases line up with TRBD1. CDR1 MDHEN and CDR2 SYDVKM come from the germline V gene. This CDR3 spans 15 amino acids. V shed 4 bases, J shed 6 bases, and the junction held 8 bases outside the gene matches. In DNA, the CDR3 is TGTGCCAGCAGTTGGACAGGGGGTTTTGTCGATGGCTACACCTTC. Protein product: CASSWTGGFVDGYTF.